The 5 T cell receptor beta chains listed next were all sequenced from one sample in a study of control samples from healthy donors and cancer patients. Measured with immunoSEQ multiplex PCR; TCRdb has only the in-frame clones, and not every one. Among 150,000 or so clones listed, 94% were seen once. Sequenced input: blood. The receptors originated from a man aged 40-55 years in good health.

The V call is TRBV12-3 or TRBV12-4, the J call TRBJ1-6, with D unclear. The CDR3 has 13 residues. The V end lost 7 bases, the J end lost 13 bases, and 17 bases lay between the germline ends. Here the CDR3 DNA reads TGTGCCAGCACTAATAAATTTTCCTTCCCCCTCCACTTT. This encodes CASTNKFSFPLHF.

The genes are TRBV2 and TRBJ1-5, with D perhaps TRBD1 (5 bases). Between the trimmed V and J ends, which lost 4 bases and 1 base, there was a span of 14 bases. The germline gives CDR1 SNHLY, CDR2 FYNNEI. The CDR3 is made up of 16 amino acids. In DNA form, the CDR3 reads TGTGCCAGCAGTGCCAGGGCCTTGACCAGCAATCAGCCCCAGCATTTT. Translation gives CASSARALTSNQPQHF. Complete variable domain (other parts from reference TRBV2 and TRBJ1-5): EPEVTQTPSHQVTQMGQEVILRCVPISNHLYFYWYRQILGQKVEFLVSFYNNEISEKSEIFDDQFSVERPDGSNFTLKIRSTKLEDSAMYFCASSARALTSNQPQHFGDGTRLSIL.

The chain joins TRBV9 to TRBJ1-3; 8 bases agree with TRBD1. This CDR3 contains 16 residues. Unmatched junction bases numbered 6, after V lost 1 base and J lost 3 bases. CDR1 and CDR2 from the germline V gene are SGDLS and YYNGEE. CDR3 in amino acids: CASSVSGGIDGNTIYF. The CDR3 DNA follows: TGTGCCAGCAGCGTATCAGGGGGCATAGATGGAAACACCATATATTTT.

The chain carries TRBV5-6 and TRBJ1-1; 7 positions match TRBD1. The ends lost 4 bases at V and 0 bases at J; junction bases unmatched: 9. This CDR3 has 16 residues. Germline V CDR1 and CDR2: SGHDT, YYEEEE. The CDR3 loop reads CASSLGGQVMNTEAFF. The CDR3 coding sequence is TGTGCCAGCAGCCTCGGCGGACAGGTCATGAACACTGAAGCTTTCTTT.

The rearrangement links TRBV4-2 to TRBJ2-4; 9 bases match TRBD2. Trimming took 1 base from V and 4 from J; bases not matched to a gene: 5. CDR1 and CDR2 (germline): LGHNA, YNFKEQ. The CDR3 totals 16 residues. The CDR3 loop is CASSQAAGGVKNIQYF. The DNA for the CDR3 is TGTGCCAGCAGCCAAGCGGCGGGGGGGGTAAAAAACATTCAGTACTTC.